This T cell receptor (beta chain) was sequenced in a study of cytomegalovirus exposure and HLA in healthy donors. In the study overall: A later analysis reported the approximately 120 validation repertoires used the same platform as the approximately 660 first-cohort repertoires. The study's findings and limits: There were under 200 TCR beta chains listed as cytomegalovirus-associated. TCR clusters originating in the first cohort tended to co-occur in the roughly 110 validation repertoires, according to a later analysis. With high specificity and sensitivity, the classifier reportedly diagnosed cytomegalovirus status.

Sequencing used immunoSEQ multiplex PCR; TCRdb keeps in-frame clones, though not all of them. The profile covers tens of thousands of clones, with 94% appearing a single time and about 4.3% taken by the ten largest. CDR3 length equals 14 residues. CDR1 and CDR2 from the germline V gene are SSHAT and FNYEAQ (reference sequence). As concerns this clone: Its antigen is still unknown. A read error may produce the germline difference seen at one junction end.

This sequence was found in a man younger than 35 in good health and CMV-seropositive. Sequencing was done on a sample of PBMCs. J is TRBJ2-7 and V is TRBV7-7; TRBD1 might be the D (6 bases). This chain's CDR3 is CASSPGAGAHEQYF. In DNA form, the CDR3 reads TGTGCTAGCAGTCCAGGGGCAGGGGCCCACGAGCAGTACTTC.